Listed here are 7 T cell receptor beta chains from one sample, sequenced in a study of beta chain features in type 1 diabetes. Whole-study results and caveats: Shorter TCRB CDR3s, moderately but significantly so, marked every one of the four CD4+ subsets in Type 1 diabetes patients.

cDNA synthesis used the whole RNA isolate, giving expressed TCRB sequences. Clones were read by immunoSEQ multiplex PCR, and TCRdb kept only the in-frame ones, dropping some. The data hold roughly 130,000 clones, with approximately 16% observed a single time. These receptors' antigens are unknown. Sequenced material: central memory CD4+ T cells from blood. The receptors stem from a man aged 25 to 45 with type 1 diabetes.

The table lists this clone with many counts. This sequence joins TRBV29-1 and TRBJ1-2; 11 bases map to TRBD1. Per germline, CDR1 SQVTM and CDR2 ANQGSEA. The CDR3 has 12 amino acids. V lost 7 bases to trimming and J lost 6 bases; unmatched junction nucleotides: 4. CDR3 protein: CSGTGGEDGYTF. Written as DNA, the CDR3 is TGCAGCGGGACAGGGGGCGAGGATGGCTACACCTTC.

In nucleotides, the CDR3 is TGTGCCAGCTCGCCTGACAGTCCGGGTCTTCCCCTCCACTTT. This gives the protein CASSPDSPGLPLHF. The chain employs TRBV18 and TRBJ1-6; D possibly corresponds to TRBD1 (5 bases). This CDR3 comprises 14 residues. Germline assignment: CDR1 KGHSH and CDR2 LQKENI. V gave up 6 bases and J gave up 13 bases, with 19 bases separating them. The full variable domain, rest sourced from reference TRBV18 and TRBJ1-6, is NAGVMQNPRHLVRRRGQEARLRCSPMKGHSHVYWYRQLPEEGLKFMVYLQKENIIDESGMPKERFSAEFPKEGPSILRIQQVVRGDSAAYFCASSPDSPGLPLHFGNGTRLTVT.

The genes are TRBV18 and TRBJ2-1, with 10 bases lining up with TRBD1. CDR1 KGHSH and CDR2 LQKENI come from the germline V gene. V lost 4 bases to trimming and J lost 5 bases; unmatched junction nucleotides: 2. The CDR3 length is 14 residues. CDR3 amino acids: CASSLGTGDNEQFF. In DNA form, the CDR3 reads TGTGCCAGCTCACTTGGGACAGGGGACAATGAGCAGTTCTTC.

This chain links TRBV4-2 with TRBJ2-3, with TRBD2 matching over 13 bases. The CDR3 extends over 19 amino acids. The germline CDR1 and CDR2 sequences are LGHNA and YNFKEQ. V dropped 9 bases and J dropped 4; count of bases not matched to a gene: 19. The CDR3 is CARSAMTSGGTGYPDTQYF. The DNA for the CDR3 is TGTGCCAGGAGCGCTATGACTAGCGGGGGGACCGGGTATCCAGATACGCAGTATTTT.

This clone occurred many times. The CDR3 DNA is TGCGCCAGCAGCCCTCAATACACCGGGGAGCTGTTTTTT. It codes for CASSPQYTGELFF. V gene TRBV4-1 combines with J gene TRBJ2-2, with no clear D. This CDR3 contains 13 residues. V lost 4 bases, J lost 3 bases, and 6 bases lay in between. Per germline, CDR1 MGHRA and CDR2 YSYEKL.

Ten or more counts support this clone. This chain joins TRBV13 and TRBJ2-2; no clear D gene. Per the germline V gene, CDR1 is PRHDT and CDR2 is FYEKMQ (reference sequence). The CDR3 contains 13 residues. V lost 4 bases to trimming and J lost 7 bases, with 10 bases between them. This chain's CDR3 is CASSSIGGGELFF. In DNA, the CDR3 is TGTGCCAGCAGCTCAATCGGCGGCGGGGAGCTGTTTTTT.

V and J are TRBV5-1 and TRBJ2-3; TRBD1 aligns across 9 bases. The junction had 5 bases not matched to a gene; V was cut back by 7 bases and J by 2 bases. Germline CDR1 and CDR2: SGHRS and YFSETQ. This CDR3 has 14 residues. The CDR3 is CASVRTGATDTQYF. The CDR3 region has the DNA TGCGCCAGCGTCCGGACAGGGGCCACAGATACGCAGTATTTT.